The 8 T cell receptor beta chains below all came from one sample that was sequenced in a study of Graves' ophthalmopathy and Graves' hyperthyroidism. Scientists amplified the TCR beta CDR3 regions from RNA transcripts. Second-round multiplex PCR came after first-round RT-PCR with HTBI primers. Each CDR3 protein is one row after TCRdb ran MiXCR on the multiplex PCR reads. The sample carries a few hundred thousand distinct CDR3 sequences, roughly 15% recorded once. Source material: peripheral blood. The receptors shown here come from an adult man with Graves' ophthalmopathy.

This clonotype was seen repeatedly, ten times or more. This sequence joins TRBV30 and TRBJ2-5; D may be TRBD1 or TRBD2 (5 bases each). Germline V CDR1 and CDR2: GTSNPN, SVGIG (reference sequence). The CDR3 is made up of 13 amino acids. V shed 2 bases and J shed 5 bases, with 12 bases lying between them. The DNA of the CDR3 is TGTGCCTGGAGTCAAAGGTGGGGGGAGACCCAGTACTTC. Protein sequence: CAWSQRWGETQYF.

This clonotype showed up many times. This rearrangement joins TRBV7-2 to TRBJ2-5; 7 bases are a match to TRBD2. V lost 4 bases, J lost 1 base, and 3 bases stayed unmatched. Germline CDR1 and CDR2: SGHTA and FQGNSA. This CDR3 has 14 residues. For the CDR3, the DNA is TGTGCCAGCAGCTCCAGCGGGGTCCAAGAGACCCAGTACTTC. The encoded protein is CASSSSGVQETQYF.

This clonotype was counted many times. The V call is TRBV6-1, the J call TRBJ2-3; 13 positions agree with TRBD2. V lost 6 bases to trimming and J lost 0 bases; unmatched junction nucleotides: 9. Germline values: CDR1 MNHNS, CDR2 SASEGT. The CDR3 length is 18 residues. The CDR3 DNA reads TGTGCCAGCAGAGAGACTAGCGGGGGGCGAACTAGCACAGATACGCAGTATTTT. Translated: CASRETSGGRTSTDTQYF.

Many counts were recorded for this clonotype. The chain carries TRBV14 and TRBJ1-2; D remains ambiguous. Trimming stripped 0 bases from V and 8 bases from J, with 13 bases between. The CDR3 is 14 amino acids. Germline V CDR1 and CDR2: SGHDN, FVKESK. The CDR3 nucleotides are TGTGCCAGCAGCCAAGAATCGGTCCTACGAGGCTACACCTTC. As protein: CASSQESVLRGYTF.

This clonotype was observed a few times. The chain employs TRBV12-3 or TRBV12-4 and TRBJ2-7; 9 bases are a match to TRBD1. The J segment lost 6 bases and the V segment lost 5 bases, leaving 8 bases of the junction unmatched. The length of the CDR3 is 14 residues. CDR3 sequence: CASSQTGQGSEQYF. Written as DNA, the CDR3 is TGTGCCAGCAGTCAAACGGGACAGGGAAGCGAGCAGTACTTC.

The chain has TRBV12-3 or TRBV12-4 and TRBJ1-1; the D is unclear. Trimming left V 2 bases short and J 8 bases short, with 15 bases between. The CDR3 spans 14 residues. CDR3 protein: CASSLWQVGSEAFF. The CDR3 DNA is TGTGCCAGCAGTTTATGGCAGGTCGGGAGCGAAGCTTTCTTT.

A remark on this clonotype: The conserved closing phenylalanine or tryptophan is absent in this CDR3, likely reflecting a read error. The rearrangement joins TRBV30 to TRBJ1-2; the match to TRBD1 covers 9 bases. J was trimmed by 9 bases and V by 8 bases; bases with no gene match: 13. The CDR3 has 13 amino acids. From germline, CDR1 is GTSNPN and CDR2 SVGIG (reference sequence). CDR3 amino acids: CAGSSDRGFCYTS. CDR3 in DNA: TGTGCCGGTTCCTCCGACAGGGGGTTTTGCTACACCTCC.

At least ten counts were recorded for this clonotype. The V and J genes are TRBV30 and TRBJ1-1, with no clear D. With 2 bases removed from V and 3 bases from J, the gap between germline ends came to 10 bases. This CDR3 has 13 amino acids. CDR1 is GTSNPN and CDR2 is SVGIG in the germline V gene (reference sequence). The CDR3 loop reads CAWSSRPYTEAFF. For the CDR3, the DNA is TGTGCCTGGAGTTCGAGACCGTACACTGAAGCTTTCTTT.